Presented here are 2 T cell receptor beta chains from one specimen sequenced in a study of T cells in Graves' hyperthyroidism and ophthalmopathy. The CDR3 regions of TCR beta were amplified from RNA transcripts. First-round RT-PCR targeting the TCR CDR3 was performed with the HTBI primer set. MiXCR was run by TCRdb on the multiplex PCR reads, yielding one entry per CDR3 protein. The sample shows 480,000 or so distinct CDR3 sequences, about 46% of them seen only once. Specimen: peripheral blood or thyroid tissue (not recorded which). These TCRs come from an adult woman with Graves' disease, either hyperthyroidism or ophthalmopathy (not recorded which).

This clonotype has at least ten counts. The chain employs TRBV20-1 and TRBJ2-6; 10 nucleotides agree with TRBD1. Trimming at V came to 5 bases and at J to 14 bases, leaving 9 bases not matched to a gene. This CDR3 is 13 amino acids long. Germline V gene lookup returns CDR1 DFQATT and CDR2 SNEGSKA (reference sequence). CDR3 residues: CSASPGQGPLLTF. The CDR3 nucleotides read TGCAGTGCTTCCCCGGGACAGGGGCCGCTCCTGACTTTC.

This clonotype appeared a few times. This rearrangement joins TRBV7-2 to TRBJ2-7, with 9 nucleotides matching TRBD2. This CDR3 has 15 amino acids. V gave up 1 base and J gave up 5 bases; unmatched junction bases: 6. From germline, CDR1 is SGHTA and CDR2 FQGNSA. CDR3: CASSLVLAGVHEQYF. The CDR3 DNA follows: TGTGCCAGCAGCTTAGTGTTAGCGGGAGTGCACGAGCAGTACTTC.